A selection of T cell receptor beta chains follows, all from one sample in a study of identical twins. TCRdb reanalysed the 5' RACE reads using MiXCR and keeps one entry per CDR3 protein. The sample records around 650,000 distinct CDR3 sequences, just over 7% being singletons. These data are also associated with another study on yellow fever vaccine responses in identical twins.

The specimen sequenced was PBMCs. The receptor source for this set is a woman aged 18-35 years in good health. Both conserved end residues are part of each CDR3. D genes are given only for firm matches. Part of the rows lack a size; the others show once, few, many or a class for expanded clones.

NA	TRBV9	TRBJ1-5	many	TGTGCCAGCAGCGTAGATGAAGGGCCCAATCAGCCCCAGCATTTT	CASSVDEGPNQPQHF
NA	TRBV6-1	TRBJ2-1	few	TGTGCCAGCAGCCTGAGGGAGCGGCCGGCTGAGCAGTTCTTC	CASSLRERPAEQFF
TRBD2	TRBV20-1	TRBJ2-5	many	TGCAGTGCTATAGCGGGGAAAGAGACCCAGTACTTC	CSAIAGKETQYF
TRBD1	TRBV20-1	TRBJ2-2	NA	TGCAGTGCTAGACCAGGGGGAAGAGTGAACACCGGGGAGCTGTTTTTT	CSARPGGRVNTGELFF
TRBD1	TRBV7-7	TRBJ2-5	few	TGTGCCAGCAGCCCCGGGACAGCAAACCAAGAGACCCAGTACTTC	CASSPGTANQETQYF
NA	TRBV12-3/TRBV12-4	TRBJ2-2	many	TGTGCCAGCAGTCGACAAACCGTCACCGGGGAGCTGTTTTTT	CASSRQTVTGELFF
NA	TRBV4-1	TRBJ2-3	few	TGCGCCAGCAGCCAAGACTTCTGGGGGGGCCGATTCTCGGATACGCAGTATTTT	CASSQDFWGGRFSDTQYF
NA	TRBV6-1	TRBJ1-2	NA	TGTGCCAGCAGTGGACAGATCTATGGCTACACCTTC	CASSGQIYGYTF
TRBD1	TRBV2	TRBJ1-4	few	TGTGCCAGCAGCCGACGGACAGGGCTTAGTGAAAAACTGTTTTTT	CASSRRTGLSEKLFF
TRBD2	TRBV7-2	TRBJ2-1	many	TGTGCCAGCACCAAGACTAGCGGCACTGAGCAGTTCTTC	CASTKTSGTEQFF
NA	TRBV24-1	TRBJ2-1	many	TGTGCCACTTCTCAGGGTAACAATGAGCAGTTCTTC	CATSQGNNEQFF
NA	TRBV9	TRBJ1-5	NA	TGTGCCAGCAGCGTAGCTGGGCAGGTCAATCAGCCCCAGCATTTT	CASSVAGQVNQPQHF
TRBD2	TRBV6-1	TRBJ2-5	many	TGTGCCAGCAGGGTCACTAGCGGGGGGACCCAGTACTTC	CASRVTSGGTQYF
NA	TRBV20-1	TRBJ1-6	NA	TGCAGTGCTACTACACTCGATTCACCCCTCCACTTT	CSATTLDSPLHF
TRBD2	TRBV2	TRBJ2-1	NA	TGTGCCAGCAGTGGGGATAGCGGGATGGGGTCCTACAATGAGCAGTTCTTC	CASSGDSGMGSYNEQFF
NA	TRBV3-1	TRBJ2-1	many	TGTGCCAGCAGCCACGGTCGGAATGAGCAGTTCTTC	CASSHGRNEQFF
TRBD1	TRBV3-1	TRBJ1-4	NA	TGTGCCAGCAGCGACCGAGGGGGCCTATCTAATGAAAAACTGTTTTTT	CASSDRGGLSNEKLFF
TRBD1	TRBV10-3	TRBJ1-5	many	TGTGCCACAGGGACAGCCATTAGCAATCAGCCCCAGCATTTT	CATGTAISNQPQHF
TRBD2	TRBV3-1	TRBJ2-2	NA	TGTGCCACCAAGACTAGCGGGAGGGCGAACACCGGGGAGCTGTTTTTT	CATKTSGRANTGELFF
TRBD1	TRBV7-8	TRBJ1-1	NA	TGTGCCAGCAGCTTAGCGAGACAGGGAAATGCTGAAGCTTTCTTT	CASSLARQGNAEAFF
NA	TRBV6-2/TRBV6-3	TRBJ1-3	few	TGTGCCAGCACATCGTTCGAGGGAAACACCATATATTTT	CASTSFEGNTIYF
NA	TRBV6-1	TRBJ1-5	many	TGTGCCAGCGGCATCGCGGGGCATAGCAATCAGCCCCAGCATTTT	CASGIAGHSNQPQHF
TRBD2	TRBV14	TRBJ2-3	few	TGTGCCAGCAGCCAAGGAGGCGGGGGGGCCGATACGCAGTATTTT	CASSQGGGGADTQYF
TRBD1	TRBV24-1	TRBJ2-2	NA	TGTGCCACCAGTGATCCGTTGACAGGGAAGGGGGAGCTGTTTTTT	CATSDPLTGKGELFF
NA	TRBV11-2	TRBJ2-3	few	TGTGCCAGCAGCAAACTAAATGAGCCCAGGGTTAGACCTAGCACAGATACGCAGTATTTT	CASSKLNEPRVRPSTDTQYF
TRBD1	TRBV10-1	TRBJ2-1	NA	TGCGCCAGCAGCTGGACAGGGGCAATTAGGGATGAGCAGTTCTTC	CASSWTGAIRDEQFF
NA	TRBV5-1	TRBJ2-2	few	TGCGCCAGCAGCTTGGCACCTGGGCGGGACTACACCGGGGAGCTGTTTTTT	CASSLAPGRDYTGELFF
NA	TRBV12-3/TRBV12-4	TRBJ2-2	many	TGTGCCAGCAGTTTATATGTGTCGTTGGGCTCCGGGGAGCTGTTTTTT	CASSLYVSLGSGELFF
TRBD2	TRBV7-7	TRBJ2-5	NA	TGTGCCAGCAGCCCGGGACTAGCGGGGGAGGGGGCGGAGACCCAGTACTTC	CASSPGLAGEGAETQYF
TRBD2	TRBV20-1	TRBJ2-1	many	TGCAGTGCTAGTCGCCCTAGCGGGGGAGGGCCGGAGCAGTTCTTC	CSASRPSGGGPEQFF
TRBD2	TRBV20-1	TRBJ2-1	many	TGCAGTGCCTTAACTCTAGCGGGCTCCTACAATGAGCAGTTCTTC	CSALTLAGSYNEQFF
NA	TRBV9	TRBJ2-3	NA	TGTGCCAGCAGCCCCAGAGAGTCAGATACGCAGTATTTT	CASSPRESDTQYF